This TCR beta chain was documented in a study of blood T cells in healthy people across ages. Study-level findings and limits: Underestimates were what the diversity estimates from one million T cells were considered to be.

A second PCR of 7 to 11 cycles used a sample-barcoded 5' primer and a J-beta primer mix. TCRdb passed the 5' RACE reads through MiXCR, listing each CDR3 protein once. The sample comprises 790,000 or so distinct CDR3 sequences, less than 60% of which are singletons, and about a sixth rests with the top ten. On this clonotype itself: The antigen remains undetermined.

The germline V gene encodes CDR1 SGHTA and CDR2 FQGNSA. V dropped 5 bases and J dropped 10 bases, with 11 bases sitting between them. There are 11 residues in the CDR3. The TCR comes from a man older than 75 in good health. Source material: blood. This chain connects TRBV7-2 to TRBJ1-1; tentatively, D is TRBD1 (5 bases). CDR3 sequence reads: CASSPLGPAFF. CDR3 nucleotides: TGTGCCAGCAGCCCCTTGGGGCCAGCTTTCTTT. Together with reference TRBV7-2 and TRBJ1-1, the CDR3 gives the full variable domain: GAGVSQSPSNKVTEKGKDVELRCDPISGHTALYWYRQSLGQGLEFLIYFQGNSAPDKSGLPSDRFSAERTGGSVSTLTIQRTQQEDSAVYLCASSPLGPAFFGQGTRLTVV.